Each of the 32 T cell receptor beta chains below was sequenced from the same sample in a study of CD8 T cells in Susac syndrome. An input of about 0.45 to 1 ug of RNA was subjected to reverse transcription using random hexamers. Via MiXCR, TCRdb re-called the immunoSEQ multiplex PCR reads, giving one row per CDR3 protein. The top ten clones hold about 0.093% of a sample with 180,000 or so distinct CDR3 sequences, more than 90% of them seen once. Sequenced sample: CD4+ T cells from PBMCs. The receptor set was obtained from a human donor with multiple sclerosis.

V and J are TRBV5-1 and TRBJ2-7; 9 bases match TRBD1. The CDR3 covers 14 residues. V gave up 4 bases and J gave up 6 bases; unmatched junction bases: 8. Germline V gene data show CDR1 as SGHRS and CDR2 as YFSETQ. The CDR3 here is CASSHDRGVGEQYF. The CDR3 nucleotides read TGCGCCAGCAGCCATGACAGGGGGGTCGGCGAGCAGTACTTC. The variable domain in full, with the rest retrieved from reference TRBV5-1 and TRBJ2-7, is KAGVTQTPRYLIKTRGQQVTLSCSPISGHRSVSWYQQTPGQGLQFLFEYFSETQRNKGNFPGRFSGRQFSNSRSEMNVSTLELGDSALYLCASSHDRGVGEQYFGPGTRLTVT.

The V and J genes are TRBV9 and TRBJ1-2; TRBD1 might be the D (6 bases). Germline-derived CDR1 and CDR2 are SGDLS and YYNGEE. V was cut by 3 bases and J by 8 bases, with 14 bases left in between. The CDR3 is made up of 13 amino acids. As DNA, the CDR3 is TGTGCCAGCAGCGAGCCGGGGGCGCAAGGCTACACCTTC. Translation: CASSEPGAQGYTF.

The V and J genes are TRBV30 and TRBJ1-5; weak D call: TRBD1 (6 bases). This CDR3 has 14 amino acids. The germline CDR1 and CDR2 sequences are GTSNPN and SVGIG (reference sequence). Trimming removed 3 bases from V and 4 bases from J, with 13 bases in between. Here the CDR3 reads CAWSGGQANQPQHF. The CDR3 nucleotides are TGTGCCTGGAGCGGGGGGCAGGCTAATCAGCCCCAGCATTTT.

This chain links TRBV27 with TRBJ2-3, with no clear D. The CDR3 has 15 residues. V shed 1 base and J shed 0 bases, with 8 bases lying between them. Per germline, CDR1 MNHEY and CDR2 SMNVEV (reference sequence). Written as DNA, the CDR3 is TGTGCCAGCAGTTTATTCCAGTCTAGCACAGATACGCAGTATTTT. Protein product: CASSLFQSSTDTQYF.

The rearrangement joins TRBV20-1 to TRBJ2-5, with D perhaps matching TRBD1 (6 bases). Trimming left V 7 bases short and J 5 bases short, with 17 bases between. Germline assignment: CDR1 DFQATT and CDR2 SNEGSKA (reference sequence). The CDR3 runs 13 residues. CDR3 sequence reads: CSGSPRGRETQYF. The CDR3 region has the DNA TGCAGTGGTTCGCCCAGGGGTAGGGAGACCCAGTACTTC.

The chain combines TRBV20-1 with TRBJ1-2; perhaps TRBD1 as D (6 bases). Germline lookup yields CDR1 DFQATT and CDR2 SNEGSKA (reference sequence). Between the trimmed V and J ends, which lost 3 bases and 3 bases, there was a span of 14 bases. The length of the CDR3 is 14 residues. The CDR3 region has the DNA TGCAGTGCTAGTGTCGGGGGGCGCGACTATGGCTACACCTTC. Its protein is CSASVGGRDYGYTF.

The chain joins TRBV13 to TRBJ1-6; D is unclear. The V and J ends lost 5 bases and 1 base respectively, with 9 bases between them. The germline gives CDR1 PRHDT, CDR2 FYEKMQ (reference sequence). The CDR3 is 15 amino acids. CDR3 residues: CASSLTGSYNSPLHF. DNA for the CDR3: TGTGCCAGCAGCCTCACTGGGTCCTATAATTCACCCCTCCACTTT.

The CDR3 here is CSVDRTSSYNEQFF. In DNA form, the CDR3 reads TGCAGCGTTGACAGGACGAGCTCCTACAATGAGCAGTTCTTC. V usage is TRBV29-1 and J usage is TRBJ2-1; D unresolved. Per germline, CDR1 SQVTM and CDR2 ANQGSEA. Trimming removed 3 bases at V and 0 bases at J, with 9 bases between. CDR3 length: 14 amino acids.

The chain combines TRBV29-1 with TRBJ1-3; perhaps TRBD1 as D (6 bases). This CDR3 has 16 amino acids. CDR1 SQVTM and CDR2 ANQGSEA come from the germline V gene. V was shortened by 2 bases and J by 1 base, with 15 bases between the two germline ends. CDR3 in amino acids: CSVESLTGSSGNTIYF. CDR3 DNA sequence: TGCAGCGTTGAAAGTCTAACAGGGTCATCTGGAAACACCATATATTTT.

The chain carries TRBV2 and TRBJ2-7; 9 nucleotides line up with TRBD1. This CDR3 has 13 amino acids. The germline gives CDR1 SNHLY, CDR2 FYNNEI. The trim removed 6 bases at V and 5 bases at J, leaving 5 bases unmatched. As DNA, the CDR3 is TGTGCCAGCAGCCACAGGGGGCGGCACGAGCAGTACTTC. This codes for CASSHRGRHEQYF. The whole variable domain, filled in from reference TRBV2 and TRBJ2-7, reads EPEVTQTPSHQVTQMGQEVILRCVPISNHLYFYWYRQILGQKVEFLVSFYNNEISEKSEIFDDQFSVERPDGSNFTLKIRSTKLEDSAMYFCASSHRGRHEQYFGPGTRLTVT.

The CDR3, as DNA: TGTGCCAGCAGCTTTACTAGCGGGGGGGCCGGTGAGCAGTTCTTC. Residues: CASSFTSGGAGEQFF. V and J are TRBV11-2 and TRBJ2-1, with 13 bases matching TRBD2. Looked up from germline, CDR1 is SGHAT and CDR2 is FQNNGV. After removal of 3 bases from V and 9 bases from J, the junction contained 5 bases not matched to a gene. CDR3 length equals 15 residues.

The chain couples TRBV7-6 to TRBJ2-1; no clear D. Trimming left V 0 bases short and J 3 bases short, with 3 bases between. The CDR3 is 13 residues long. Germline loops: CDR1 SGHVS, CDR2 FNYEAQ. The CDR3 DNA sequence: TGTGCCAGCAGCTTAGCGCTCTACAATGAGCAGTTCTTC. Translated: CASSLALYNEQFF.

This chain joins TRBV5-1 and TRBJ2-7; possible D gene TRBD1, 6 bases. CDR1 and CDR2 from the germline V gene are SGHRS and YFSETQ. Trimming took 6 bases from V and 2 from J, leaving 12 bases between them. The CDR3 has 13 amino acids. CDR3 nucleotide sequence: TGCGCCAGCAACAAAGGACAGACCTACGAGCAGTACTTC. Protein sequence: CASNKGQTYEQYF. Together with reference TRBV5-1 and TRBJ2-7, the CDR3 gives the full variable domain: KAGVTQTPRYLIKTRGQQVTLSCSPISGHRSVSWYQQTPGQGLQFLFEYFSETQRNKGNFPGRFSGRQFSNSRSEMNVSTLELGDSALYLCASNKGQTYEQYFGPGTRLTVT.

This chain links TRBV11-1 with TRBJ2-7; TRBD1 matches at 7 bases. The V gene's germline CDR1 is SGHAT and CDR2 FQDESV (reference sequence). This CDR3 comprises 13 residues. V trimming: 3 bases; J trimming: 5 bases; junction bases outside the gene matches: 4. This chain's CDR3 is CASSLDRNHEQYF. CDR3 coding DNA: TGTGCCAGCAGCTTGGACAGGAACCACGAGCAGTACTTC.

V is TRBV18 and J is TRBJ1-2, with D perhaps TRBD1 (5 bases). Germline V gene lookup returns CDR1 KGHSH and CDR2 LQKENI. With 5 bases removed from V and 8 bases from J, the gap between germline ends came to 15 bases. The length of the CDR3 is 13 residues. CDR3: CASSSETVGGYTF. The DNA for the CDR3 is TGTGCCAGCTCATCTGAGACAGTGGGCGGCTACACCTTC.

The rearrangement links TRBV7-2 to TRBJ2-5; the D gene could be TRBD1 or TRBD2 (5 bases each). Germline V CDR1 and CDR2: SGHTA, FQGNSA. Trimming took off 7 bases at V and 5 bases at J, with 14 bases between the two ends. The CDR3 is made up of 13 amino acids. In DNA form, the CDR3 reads TGTGCCAGCAATTCGGGGCGATGGGAGACCCAGTACTTC. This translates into CASNSGRWETQYF.

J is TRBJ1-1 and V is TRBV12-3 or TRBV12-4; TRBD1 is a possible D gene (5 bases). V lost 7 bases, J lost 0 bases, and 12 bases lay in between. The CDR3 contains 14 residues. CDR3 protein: CASTRRGMNTEAFF. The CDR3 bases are TGTGCCAGCACCCGGAGGGGTATGAACACTGAAGCTTTCTTT.

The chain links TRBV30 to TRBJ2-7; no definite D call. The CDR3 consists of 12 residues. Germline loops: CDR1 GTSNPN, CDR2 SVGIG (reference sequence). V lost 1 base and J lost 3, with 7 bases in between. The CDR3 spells CAWSGHHYEQYF. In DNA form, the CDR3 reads TGTGCCTGGAGTGGACACCACTACGAGCAGTACTTC. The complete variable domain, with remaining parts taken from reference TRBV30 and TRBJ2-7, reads SQTIHQWPATLVQPVGSPLSLECTVEGTSNPNLYWYRQAAGRGLQLLFYSVGIGQISSEVPQNLSASRPQDRQFILSSKKLLLSDSGFYLCAWSGHHYEQYFGPGTRLTVT.

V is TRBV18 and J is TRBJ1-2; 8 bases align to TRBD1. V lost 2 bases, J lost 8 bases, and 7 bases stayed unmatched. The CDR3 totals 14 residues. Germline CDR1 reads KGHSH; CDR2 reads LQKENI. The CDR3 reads CASSPSPTGDGYTF. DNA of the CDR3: TGTGCCAGCTCACCATCGCCGACAGGGGACGGCTACACCTTC.

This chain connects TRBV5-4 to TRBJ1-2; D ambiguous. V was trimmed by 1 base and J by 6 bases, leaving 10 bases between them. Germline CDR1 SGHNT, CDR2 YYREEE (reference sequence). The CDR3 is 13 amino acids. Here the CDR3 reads CASSLRALNGYTF. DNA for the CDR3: TGTGCCAGCAGCTTGCGGGCCCTGAATGGCTACACCTTC. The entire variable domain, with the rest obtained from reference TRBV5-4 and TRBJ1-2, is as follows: ETGVTQSPTHLIKTRGQQVTLRCSSQSGHNTVSWYQQALGQGPQFIFQYYREEENGRGNFPPRFSGLQFPNYSSELNVNALELDDSALYLCASSLRALNGYTFGSGTRLTVV.

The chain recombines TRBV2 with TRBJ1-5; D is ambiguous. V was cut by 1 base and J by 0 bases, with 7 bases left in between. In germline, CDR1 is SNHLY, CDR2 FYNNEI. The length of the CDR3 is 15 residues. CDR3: CASSEDGYSNQPQHF. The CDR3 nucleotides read TGTGCCAGCAGTGAAGATGGATATAGCAATCAGCCCCAGCATTTT.

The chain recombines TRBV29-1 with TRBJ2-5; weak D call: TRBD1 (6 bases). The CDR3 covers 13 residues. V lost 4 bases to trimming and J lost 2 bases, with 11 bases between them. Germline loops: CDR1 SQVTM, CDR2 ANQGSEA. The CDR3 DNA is TGCAGCGTTGTCAGGGGATCTCAAGAGACCCAGTACTTC. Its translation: CSVVRGSQETQYF.

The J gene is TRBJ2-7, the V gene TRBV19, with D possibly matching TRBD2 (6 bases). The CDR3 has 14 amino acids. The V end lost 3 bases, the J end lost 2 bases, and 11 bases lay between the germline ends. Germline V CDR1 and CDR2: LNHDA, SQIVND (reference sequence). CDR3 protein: CASSIGGATYEQYF. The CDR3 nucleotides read TGTGCCAGTAGTATCGGCGGGGCCACCTACGAGCAGTACTTC.

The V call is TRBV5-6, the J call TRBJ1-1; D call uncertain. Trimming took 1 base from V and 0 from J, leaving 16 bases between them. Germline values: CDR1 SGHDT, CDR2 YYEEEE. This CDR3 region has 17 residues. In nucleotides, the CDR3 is TGTGCCAGCAGCTTGTTTGGGTGGGGATCCATGAACACTGAAGCTTTCTTT. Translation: CASSLFGWGSMNTEAFF.

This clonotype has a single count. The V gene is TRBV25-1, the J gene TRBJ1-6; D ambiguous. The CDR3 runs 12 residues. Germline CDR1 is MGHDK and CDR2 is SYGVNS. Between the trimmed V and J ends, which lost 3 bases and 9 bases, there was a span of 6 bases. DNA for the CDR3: TGTGCCAGCAGTGATCCGGGTTCACCCCTCCACTTT. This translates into CASSDPGSPLHF.

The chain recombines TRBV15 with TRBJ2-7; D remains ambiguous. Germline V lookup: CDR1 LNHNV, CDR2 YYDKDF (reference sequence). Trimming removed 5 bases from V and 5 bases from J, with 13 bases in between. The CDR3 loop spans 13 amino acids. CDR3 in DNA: TGTGCCACCAGCCCGGGCCTCCCCGACGAGCAGTACTTC. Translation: CATSPGLPDEQYF.

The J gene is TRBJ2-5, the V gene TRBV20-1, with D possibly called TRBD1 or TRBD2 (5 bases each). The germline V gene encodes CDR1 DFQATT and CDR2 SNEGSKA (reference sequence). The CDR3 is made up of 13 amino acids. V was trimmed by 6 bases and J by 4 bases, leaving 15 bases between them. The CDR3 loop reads CSAPGASRETQYF. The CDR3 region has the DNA TGCAGTGCCCCTGGGGCTAGCCGAGAGACCCAGTACTTC.

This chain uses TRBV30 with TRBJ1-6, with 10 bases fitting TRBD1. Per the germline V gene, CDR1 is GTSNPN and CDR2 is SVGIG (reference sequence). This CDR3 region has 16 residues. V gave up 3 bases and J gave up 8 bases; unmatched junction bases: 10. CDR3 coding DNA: TGTGCCTGGAGCCGCCGCTCCGGGACAGGGGATTCACCCCTCCACTTT. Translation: CAWSRRSGTGDSPLHF. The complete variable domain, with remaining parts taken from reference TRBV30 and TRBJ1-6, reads SQTIHQWPATLVQPVGSPLSLECTVEGTSNPNLYWYRQAAGRGLQLLFYSVGIGQISSEVPQNLSASRPQDRQFILSSKKLLLSDSGFYLCAWSRRSGTGDSPLHFGNGTRLTVT.

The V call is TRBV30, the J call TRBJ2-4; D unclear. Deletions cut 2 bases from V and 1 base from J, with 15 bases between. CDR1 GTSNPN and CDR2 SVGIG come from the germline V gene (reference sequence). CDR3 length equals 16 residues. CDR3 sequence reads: CAWSLWTVGAKNIQYF. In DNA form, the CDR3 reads TGTGCCTGGAGTCTCTGGACGGTGGGGGCCAAAAACATTCAGTACTTC.

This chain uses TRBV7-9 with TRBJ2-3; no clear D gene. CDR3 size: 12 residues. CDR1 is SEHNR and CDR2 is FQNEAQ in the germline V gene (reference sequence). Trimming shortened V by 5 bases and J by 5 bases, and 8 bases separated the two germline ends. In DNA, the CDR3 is TGTGCCAGCAGCCGGACGGTAGATACGCAGTATTTT. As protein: CASSRTVDTQYF.

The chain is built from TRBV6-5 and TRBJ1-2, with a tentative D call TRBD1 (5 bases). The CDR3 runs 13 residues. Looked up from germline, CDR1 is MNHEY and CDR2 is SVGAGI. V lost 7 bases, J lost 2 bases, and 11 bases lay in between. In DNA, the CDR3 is TGTGCCAGCACCTTGGGACGGAACTATGGCTACACCTTC. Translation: CASTLGRNYGYTF.

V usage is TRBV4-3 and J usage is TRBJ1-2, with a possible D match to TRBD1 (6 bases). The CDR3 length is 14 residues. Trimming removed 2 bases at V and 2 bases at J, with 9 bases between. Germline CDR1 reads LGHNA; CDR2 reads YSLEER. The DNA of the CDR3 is TGCGCCAGCAGCCAACTGGACAGAAACTATGGCTACACCTTC. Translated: CASSQLDRNYGYTF.